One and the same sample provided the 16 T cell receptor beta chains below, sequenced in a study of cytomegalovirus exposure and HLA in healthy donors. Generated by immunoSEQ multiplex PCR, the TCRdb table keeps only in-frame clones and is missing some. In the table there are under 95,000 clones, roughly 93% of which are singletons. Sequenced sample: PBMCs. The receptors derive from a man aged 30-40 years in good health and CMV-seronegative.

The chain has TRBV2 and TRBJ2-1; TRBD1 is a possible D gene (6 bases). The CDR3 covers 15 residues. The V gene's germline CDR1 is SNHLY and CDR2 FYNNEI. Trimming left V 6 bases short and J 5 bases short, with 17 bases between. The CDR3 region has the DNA TGTGCCAGCAGCACACAGGGTAACGTGAACAATGAGCAGTTCTTC. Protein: CASSTQGNVNNEQFF.

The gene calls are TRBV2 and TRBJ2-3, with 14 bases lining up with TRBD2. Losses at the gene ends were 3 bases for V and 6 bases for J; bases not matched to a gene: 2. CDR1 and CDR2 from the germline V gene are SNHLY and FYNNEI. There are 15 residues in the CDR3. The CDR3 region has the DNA TGTGCCAGCAGTGAGACTAGCGGGGGGGCCGATACGCAGTATTTT. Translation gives CASSETSGGADTQYF.

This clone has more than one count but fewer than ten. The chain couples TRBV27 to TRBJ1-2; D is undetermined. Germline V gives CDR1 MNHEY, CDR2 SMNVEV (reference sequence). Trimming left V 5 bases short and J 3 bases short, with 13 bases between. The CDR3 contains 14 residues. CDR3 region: CASSRVLGDYGYTF. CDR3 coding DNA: TGTGCCAGCAGTAGGGTCCTCGGGGACTATGGCTACACCTTC.

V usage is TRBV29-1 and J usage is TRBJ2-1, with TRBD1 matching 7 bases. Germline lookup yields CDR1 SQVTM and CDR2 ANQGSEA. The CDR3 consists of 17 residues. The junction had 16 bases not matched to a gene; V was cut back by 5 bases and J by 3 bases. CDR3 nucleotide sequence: TGCAGCGTTTACCCCATGGGCACAGGGGCGATCTACAATGAGCAGTTCTTC. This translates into CSVYPMGTGAIYNEQFF.

In DNA form, the CDR3 reads TGTGCCAGCAGGGACTTAGGCGGAGGTGAGCAGTACTTC. It codes for CASRDLGGGEQYF. The chain joins TRBV25-1 to TRBJ2-7; D may be TRBD2 (5 bases). V lost 6 bases to trimming and J lost 7 bases, with 16 bases between them. The CDR3 totals 13 residues. Germline V gene sequence: CDR1 MGHDK, CDR2 SYGVNS.

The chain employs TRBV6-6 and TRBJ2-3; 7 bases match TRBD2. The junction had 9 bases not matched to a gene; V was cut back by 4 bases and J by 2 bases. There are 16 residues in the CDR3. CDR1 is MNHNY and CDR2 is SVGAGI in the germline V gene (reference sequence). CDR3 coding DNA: TGTGCCAGCAGTTTCCGGGATAGCGGGTACACAGATACGCAGTATTTT. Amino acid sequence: CASSFRDSGYTDTQYF.

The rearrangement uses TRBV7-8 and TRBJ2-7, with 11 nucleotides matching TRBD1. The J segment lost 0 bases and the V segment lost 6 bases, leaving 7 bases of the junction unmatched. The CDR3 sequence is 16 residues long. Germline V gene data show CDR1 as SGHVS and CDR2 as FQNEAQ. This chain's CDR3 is CASSRTGTGGSYEQYF. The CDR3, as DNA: TGTGCCAGCAGTAGGACCGGGACAGGGGGCTCCTACGAGCAGTACTTC.

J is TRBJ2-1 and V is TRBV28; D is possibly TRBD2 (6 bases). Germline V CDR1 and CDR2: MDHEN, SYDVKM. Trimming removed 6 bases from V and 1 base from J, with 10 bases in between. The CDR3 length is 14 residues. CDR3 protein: CASRFGGSYNEQFF. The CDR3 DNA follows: TGTGCCAGCAGATTCGGGGGTTCCTACAATGAGCAGTTCTTC.

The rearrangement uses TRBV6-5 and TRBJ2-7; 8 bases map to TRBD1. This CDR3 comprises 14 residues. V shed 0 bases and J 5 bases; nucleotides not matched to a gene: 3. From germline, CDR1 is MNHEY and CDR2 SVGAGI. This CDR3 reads CASSYSAQGDEQYF. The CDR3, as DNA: TGTGCCAGCAGTTACTCAGCACAGGGGGACGAGCAGTACTTC.

CDR3 amino acids: CASRGARNTEAFF. As DNA, the CDR3 is TGTGCCAGTAGGGGCGCACGAAACACTGAAGCTTTCTTT. This chain joins TRBV19 and TRBJ1-1, with no clear D. The V and J ends lost 6 bases and 2 bases respectively, with 10 bases between them. This CDR3 has 13 amino acids. Germline CDR1 reads LNHDA; CDR2 reads SQIVND (reference sequence).

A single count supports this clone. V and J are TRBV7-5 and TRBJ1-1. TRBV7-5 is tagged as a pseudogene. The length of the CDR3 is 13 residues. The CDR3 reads CARKEGWCTEAFF. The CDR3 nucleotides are TGTGCCAGAAAGGAGGGTTGGTGCACTGAAGCTTTCTTT.

CDR3 DNA: TGCGCCAGCAGCCTGACGGGACAGGGGAGCAATCAGCCCCAGCATTTT. The encoded protein is CASSLTGQGSNQPQHF. The J gene is TRBJ1-5, the V gene TRBV5-1; 10 nucleotides align to TRBD1. V shed 4 bases and J 1 base; nucleotides not matched to a gene: 5. Germline V gives CDR1 SGHRS, CDR2 YFSETQ. The CDR3 covers 16 residues. The entire variable domain, with the rest obtained from reference TRBV5-1 and TRBJ1-5, is as follows: KAGVTQTPRYLIKTRGQQVTLSCSPISGHRSVSWYQQTPGQGLQFLFEYFSETQRNKGNFPGRFSGRQFSNSRSEMNVSTLELGDSALYLCASSLTGQGSNQPQHFGDGTRLSIL.

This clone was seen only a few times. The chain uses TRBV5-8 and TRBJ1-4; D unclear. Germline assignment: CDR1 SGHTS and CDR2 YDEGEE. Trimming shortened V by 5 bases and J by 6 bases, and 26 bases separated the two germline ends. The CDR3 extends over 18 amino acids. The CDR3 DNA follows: TGTGCCAGCAGTTTGTTAAGACCGATCCGAGGAAGCGATGAAAAACTGTTTTTT. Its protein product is CASSLLRPIRGSDEKLFF.

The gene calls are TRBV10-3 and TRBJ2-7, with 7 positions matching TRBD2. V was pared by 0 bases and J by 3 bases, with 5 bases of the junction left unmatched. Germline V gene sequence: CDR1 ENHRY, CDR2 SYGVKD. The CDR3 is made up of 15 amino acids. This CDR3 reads CAISESEGGSYEQYF. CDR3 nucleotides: TGTGCCATCAGTGAGTCGGAAGGCGGGAGCTACGAGCAGTACTTC.

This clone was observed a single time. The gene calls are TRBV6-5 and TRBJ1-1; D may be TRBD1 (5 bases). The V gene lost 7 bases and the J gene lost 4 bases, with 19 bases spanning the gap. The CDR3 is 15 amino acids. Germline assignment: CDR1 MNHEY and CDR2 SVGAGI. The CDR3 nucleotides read TGTGCCAGCACCGCCCTCGGGGACGGGGGCACTGAAGCTTTCTTT. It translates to CASTALGDGGTEAFF.

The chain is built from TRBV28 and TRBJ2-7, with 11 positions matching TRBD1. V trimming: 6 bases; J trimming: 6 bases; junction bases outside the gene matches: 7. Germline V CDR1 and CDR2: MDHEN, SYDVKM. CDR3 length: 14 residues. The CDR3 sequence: CASSLGQGGREQYF. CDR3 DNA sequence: TGTGCCAGCAGCTTGGGACAGGGGGGTCGCGAGCAGTACTTC.